This T cell receptor (beta chain) is from a study of cytotoxic CD8 clonotypes in ibrutinib-treated CLL. About the research overall: Samples averaged approximately 240,000 productive templates and 94,082 productive rearrangements. Study-level findings and limits: Higher clonality was seen at ibrutinib response and a return toward baseline at progression. In comparison with age-matched healthy donors, baseline clonality was higher and tracked circulating CD8+ T-cell counts.

Produced via immunoSEQ multiplex PCR; TCRdb's table is partial and in-frame only. The profile covers under 200,000 clones, with 84% appearing a single time and about 4.6% taken by the ten largest. Germline V lookup: CDR1 SNHLY, CDR2 FYNNEI. There are 14 residues in the CDR3. The germline V and J ends were trimmed by 5 bases and 0 bases, with 10 bases remaining between them. A note on this clone: The antigen remains undetermined.

Extraction of around 2 micrograms of genomic DNA from cryopreserved PBMCs supplied material for TCR beta libraries. Sequencing was performed on PBMCs, taken after 24 months of ibrutinib treatment. This clonotype was sampled from a human donor with chronic lymphocytic leukemia. This chain uses TRBV2 with TRBJ1-1; D unclear. This CDR3 reads CASSPRRMNTEAFF. DNA for the CDR3: TGTGCCAGCAGTCCCAGGAGGATGAACACTGAAGCTTTCTTT.